These 8 T cell receptor beta chains originate from one sample sequenced in a study of beta chain features in type 1 diabetes. Study observations and caveats: When Type 1 diabetes patients were examined, their TCRB CDR3s proved moderately but significantly shorter in all four CD4+ subsets.

Investigators reverse transcribed all isolated RNA, so they sequenced expressed TCRB transcripts. The method was immunoSEQ multiplex PCR; TCRdb's version includes in-frame clones alone and lacks a portion of them. This table has 130,000 or so clones, roughly 15% appearing once. These receptors are not linked to any known antigen. The specimen was central memory CD4+ T cells from blood. Every receptor here comes from a young man with type 1 diabetes.

This clone was recorded a few times. The sample contains more than one DNA sequence encoding this CDR3. Here the CDR3 DNA reads TGCAGCGCGGGGTTTACAGGGAACTCCTACGAGCAGTACTTC. It specifies CSAGFTGNSYEQYF. V is TRBV29-1 and J is TRBJ2-7; a weak D match, TRBD1 (6 bases). The CDR3 consists of 14 residues. V lost 7 bases and J 0 bases, leaving 16 bases between the germline ends. Germline CDR1 SQVTM, CDR2 ANQGSEA.

This clone came up many times. J is TRBJ2-7 and V is TRBV7-2, with TRBD2 as a possible D gene (5 bases). The CDR3 is 15 residues long. The germline gives CDR1 SGHTA, CDR2 FQGNSA. The V end lost 4 bases, the J end lost 0 bases, and 13 bases lay between the germline ends. CDR3 protein: CASSSQTGISYEQYF. The CDR3 DNA is TGTGCCAGCAGCTCACAGACCGGGATCTCCTACGAGCAGTACTTC.

Turning to this clone: A much larger clone sits a single nucleotide away, making a read error possible. This chain joins TRBV15 and TRBJ2-5; 8 bases map to TRBD1. Trimming cost V 1 base and J 1 base; bases outside gene matches: 5. Germline V CDR1 and CDR2: LNHNV, YYDKDF (reference sequence). CDR3 length equals 16 residues. In nucleotides, the CDR3 is TGTGCCACCAGCAGAGGCACAGGGGGATCCCAAGAGACCCAGTACTTC. Translation gives CATSRGTGGSQETQYF.

There are a few counts of this clone. The chain links TRBV30 to TRBJ2-7; no clear D. The CDR3 consists of 11 residues. The germline gives CDR1 GTSNPN, CDR2 SVGIG (reference sequence). Trimming removed 3 bases from V and 5 bases from J, with 8 bases in between. CDR3 region: CAWSLGNEQYF. CDR3 DNA: TGTGCCTGGAGCTTGGGTAACGAGCAGTACTTC.

This CDR3 is CAIGRDYHEQYF. Written as DNA, the CDR3 is TGTGCCATCGGCCGGGACTACCACGAGCAGTACTTC. The V call is TRBV10-3, the J call TRBJ2-5, with 7 bases matching TRBD2. The DNA end is a closer match to TRBJ2-7, so the J assignment may be wrong. The germline V gene encodes CDR1 ENHRY and CDR2 SYGVKD. The CDR3 runs 12 residues.

The sample holds a few counts of this clone. This chain links TRBV7-2 with TRBJ2-3; TRBD1 matches at 7 bases. Germline assignment: CDR1 SGHTA and CDR2 FQGNSA. V was pared by 0 bases and J by 6 bases, with 3 bases of the junction left unmatched. The CDR3 is 14 residues long. DNA of the CDR3: TGTGCCAGCAGCTTAGCGGCCAGGGGGGATACGCAGTATTTT. Its protein product is CASSLAARGDTQYF. Full variable domain (remainder filled in from reference TRBV7-2 and TRBJ2-3): GAGVSQSPSNKVTEKGKDVELRCDPISGHTALYWYRQSLGQGLEFLIYFQGNSAPDKSGLPSDRFSAERTGGSVSTLTIQRTQQEDSAVYLCASSLAARGDTQYFGPGTRLTVL.

This clone was found a few times. The chain is built from TRBV20-1 and TRBJ1-3; D not certain. Germline V gene lookup returns CDR1 DFQATT and CDR2 SNEGSKA (reference sequence). The CDR3 loop spans 11 amino acids. The germline V and J ends were trimmed by 0 bases and 4 bases, with 1 base remaining between them. In nucleotides, the CDR3 is TGCAGTGCTAGAGAGGGAAACACCATATATTTT. It translates to CSAREGNTIYF.

The rearrangement joins TRBV9 to TRBJ2-1; 9 nucleotides line up with TRBD2. The length of the CDR3 is 15 residues. The J segment lost 7 bases and the V segment lost 0 bases, leaving 5 bases of the junction unmatched. Germline CDR1 SGDLS, CDR2 YYNGEE. In nucleotides, the CDR3 is TGTGCCAGCAGCGTAGACGCGGGGGGGCGGAATGAGCAGTTCTTC. Its translation: CASSVDAGGRNEQFF.